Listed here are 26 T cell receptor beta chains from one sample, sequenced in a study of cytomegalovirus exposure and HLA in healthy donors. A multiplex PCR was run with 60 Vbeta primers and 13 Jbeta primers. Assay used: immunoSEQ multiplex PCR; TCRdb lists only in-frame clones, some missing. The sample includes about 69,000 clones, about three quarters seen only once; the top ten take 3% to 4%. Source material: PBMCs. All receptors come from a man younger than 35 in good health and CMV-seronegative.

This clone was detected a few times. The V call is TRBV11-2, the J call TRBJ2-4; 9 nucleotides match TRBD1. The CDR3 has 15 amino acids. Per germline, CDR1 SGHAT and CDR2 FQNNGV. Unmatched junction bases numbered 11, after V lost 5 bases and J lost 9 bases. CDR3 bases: TGTGCCAGCAGCAAAAGAGGGACAGGGATGAGCATTCAGTACTTC. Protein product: CASSKRGTGMSIQYF.

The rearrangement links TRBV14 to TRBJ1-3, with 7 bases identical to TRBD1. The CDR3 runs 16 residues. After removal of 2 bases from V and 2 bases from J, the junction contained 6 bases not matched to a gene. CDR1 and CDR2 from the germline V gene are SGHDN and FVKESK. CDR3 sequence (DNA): TGTGCCAGCAGCCAAAGAGTCGGACAGGCTGGAAACACCATATATTTT. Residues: CASSQRVGQAGNTIYF.

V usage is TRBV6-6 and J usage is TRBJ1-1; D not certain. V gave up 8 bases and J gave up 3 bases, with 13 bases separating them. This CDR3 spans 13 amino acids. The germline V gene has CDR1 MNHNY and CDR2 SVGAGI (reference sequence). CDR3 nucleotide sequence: TGTGCCAGCTCTCGGCGGCTCGACACTGAAGCTTTCTTT. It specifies CASSRRLDTEAFF.

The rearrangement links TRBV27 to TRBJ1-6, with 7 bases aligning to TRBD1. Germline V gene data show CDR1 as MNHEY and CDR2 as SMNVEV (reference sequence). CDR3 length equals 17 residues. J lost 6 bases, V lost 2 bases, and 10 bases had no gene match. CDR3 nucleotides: TGTGCCAGCAGTTTACGTGAAACAGGGGCTAGTAATTCACCCCTCCACTTT. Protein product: CASSLRETGASNSPLHF.

The CDR3 sequence: CAWNGGRGLETQYF. For the CDR3, the DNA is TGTGCCTGGAATGGTGGCAGGGGGTTGGAGACCCAGTACTTC. The chain couples TRBV30 to TRBJ2-5, with 7 bases aligning to TRBD1. The V and J ends lost 4 bases and 5 bases, in that order; junction bases with no gene match: 10. CDR3 length: 14 residues. The germline CDR1 and CDR2 sequences are GTSNPN and SVGIG (reference sequence). Full variable domain (missing parts from reference TRBV30 and TRBJ2-5): SQTIHQWPATLVQPVGSPLSLECTVEGTSNPNLYWYRQAAGRGLQLLFYSVGIGQISSEVPQNLSASRPQDRQFILSSKKLLLSDSGFYLCAWNGGRGLETQYFGPGTRLLVL.

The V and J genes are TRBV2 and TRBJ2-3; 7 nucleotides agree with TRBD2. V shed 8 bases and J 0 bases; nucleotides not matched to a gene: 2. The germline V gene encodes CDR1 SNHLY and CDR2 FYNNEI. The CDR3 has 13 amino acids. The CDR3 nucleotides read TGTGCCAGCCGGGGGGAGAGCACAGATACGCAGTATTTT. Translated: CASRGESTDTQYF.

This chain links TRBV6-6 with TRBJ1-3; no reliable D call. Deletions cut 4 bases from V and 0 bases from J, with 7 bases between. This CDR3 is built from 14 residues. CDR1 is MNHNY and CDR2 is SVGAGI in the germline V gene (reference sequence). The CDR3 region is CASSLTHSGNTIYF. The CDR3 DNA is TGTGCCAGCAGTTTAACACACTCTGGAAACACCATATATTTT.

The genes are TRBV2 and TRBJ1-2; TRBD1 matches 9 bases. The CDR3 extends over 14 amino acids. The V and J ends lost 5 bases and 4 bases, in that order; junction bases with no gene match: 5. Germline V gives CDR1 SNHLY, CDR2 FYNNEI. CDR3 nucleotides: TGTGCCAGCAGTCTAGGACAGGGGATCTATGGCTACACCTTC. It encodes CASSLGQGIYGYTF.

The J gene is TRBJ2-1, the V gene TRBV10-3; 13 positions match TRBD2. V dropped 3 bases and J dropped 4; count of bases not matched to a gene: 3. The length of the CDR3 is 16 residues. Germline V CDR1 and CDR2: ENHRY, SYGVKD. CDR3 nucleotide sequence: TGTGCCATCAGTGAAGGACTAGCGGGGGTGTACAATGAGCAGTTCTTC. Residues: CAISEGLAGVYNEQFF.

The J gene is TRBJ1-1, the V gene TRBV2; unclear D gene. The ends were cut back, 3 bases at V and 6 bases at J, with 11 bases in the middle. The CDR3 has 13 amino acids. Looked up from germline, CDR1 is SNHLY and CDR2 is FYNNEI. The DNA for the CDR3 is TGTGCCAGCAGTGATGGCGGTTACCCTGAAGCTTTCTTT. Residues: CASSDGGYPEAFF.

This chain's CDR3 is CASSYDPGLAGALQYF. As DNA, the CDR3 is TGTGCCAGCAGCTACGACCCGGGACTAGCGGGGGCCTTACAGTATTTT. The chain uses TRBV7-8 and TRBJ2-3; 14 bases line up with TRBD2. J lost 12 bases, V lost 4 bases, and 12 bases had no gene match. The CDR3 runs 16 residues. Germline loops: CDR1 SGHVS, CDR2 FQNEAQ.

CDR3 region: CASSLVSGGTGVVYV. CDR3 nucleotides: TGTGCCAGCAGCTTAGTGTCTGGGGGGACAGGGGTGGTGTACGTC. This chain joins TRBV7-2 and TRBJ2-7; 10 bases align to TRBD1. CDR1 is SGHTA, CDR2 FQGNSA, per germline. With V trimmed by 1 base and J by 12 bases, 12 bases remained unmatched. The length of the CDR3 is 15 residues.

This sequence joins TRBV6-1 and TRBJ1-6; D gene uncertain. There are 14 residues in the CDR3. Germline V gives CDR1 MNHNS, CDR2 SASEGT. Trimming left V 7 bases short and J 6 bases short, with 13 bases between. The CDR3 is CASNLGSVNSPLHF. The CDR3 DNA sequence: TGTGCCAGCAATCTGGGTAGCGTTAATTCACCCCTCCACTTT.

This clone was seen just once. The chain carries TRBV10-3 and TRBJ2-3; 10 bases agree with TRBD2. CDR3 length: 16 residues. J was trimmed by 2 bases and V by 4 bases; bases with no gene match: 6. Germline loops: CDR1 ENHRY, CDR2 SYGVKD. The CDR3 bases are TGTGCCATCAGTGTCCTAGCGGGGGCCTCCACAGATACGCAGTATTTT. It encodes CAISVLAGASTDTQYF.

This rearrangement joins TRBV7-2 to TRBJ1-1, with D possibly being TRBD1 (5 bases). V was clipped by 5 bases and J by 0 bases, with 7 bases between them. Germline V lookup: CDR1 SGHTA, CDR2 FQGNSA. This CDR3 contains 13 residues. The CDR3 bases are TGTGCCAGCAGCCGGGGGATGAACACTGAAGCTTTCTTT. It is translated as CASSRGMNTEAFF.

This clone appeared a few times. CDR3 nucleotides: TGTGCCAGCAGCTCGGGACTAGCGGGGCCCTACGAGCAGTACTTC. Translating gives CASSSGLAGPYEQYF. The chain is built from TRBV7-3 and TRBJ2-7, with 13 bases aligning to TRBD2. This CDR3 is built from 15 residues. Per the germline V gene, CDR1 is SGHTA and CDR2 is FQGTGA. Unmatched junction bases numbered 2, after V lost 4 bases and J lost 2 bases.

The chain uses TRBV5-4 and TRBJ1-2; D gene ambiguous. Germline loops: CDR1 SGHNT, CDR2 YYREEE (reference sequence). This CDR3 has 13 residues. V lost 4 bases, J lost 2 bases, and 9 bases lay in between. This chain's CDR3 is CASSPGKNYGYTF. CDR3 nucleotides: TGTGCCAGCAGCCCGGGTAAAAACTATGGCTACACCTTC.

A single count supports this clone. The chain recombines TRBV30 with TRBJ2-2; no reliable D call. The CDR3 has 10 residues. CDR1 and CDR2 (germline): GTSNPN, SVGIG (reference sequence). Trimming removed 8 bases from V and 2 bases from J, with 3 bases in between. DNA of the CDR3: TGTGCCGGCAACACCGGGGAGCTGTTTTTT. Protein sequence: CAGNTGELFF.

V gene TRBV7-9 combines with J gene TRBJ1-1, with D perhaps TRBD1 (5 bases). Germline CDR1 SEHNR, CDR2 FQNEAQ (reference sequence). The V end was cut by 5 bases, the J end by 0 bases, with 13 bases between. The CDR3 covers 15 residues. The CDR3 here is CASSLAGGLNTEAFF. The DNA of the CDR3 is TGTGCCAGCAGCCTTGCGGGGGGATTGAACACTGAAGCTTTCTTT.

In DNA form, the CDR3 reads TGTGCCAGCAGCTCCTTAGCGGGGGCCTTCTACGAGCAGTACTTC. As protein: CASSSLAGAFYEQYF. The genes are TRBV11-2 and TRBJ2-7; 9 bases match TRBD2. The CDR3 is made up of 15 amino acids. The junction had 7 bases not matched to a gene; V was cut back by 4 bases and J by 3 bases. Germline loops: CDR1 SGHAT, CDR2 FQNNGV.

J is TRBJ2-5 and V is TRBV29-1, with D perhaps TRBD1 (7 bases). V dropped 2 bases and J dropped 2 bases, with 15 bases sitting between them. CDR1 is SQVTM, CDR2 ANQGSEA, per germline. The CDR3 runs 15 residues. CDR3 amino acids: CSVEQGGTKQETQYF. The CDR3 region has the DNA TGCAGCGTTGAACAGGGGGGTACCAAACAAGAGACCCAGTACTTC.

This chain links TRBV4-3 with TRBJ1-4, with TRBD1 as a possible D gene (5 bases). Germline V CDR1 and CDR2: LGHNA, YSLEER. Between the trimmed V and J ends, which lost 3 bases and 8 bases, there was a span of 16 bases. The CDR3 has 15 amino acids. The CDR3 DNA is TGCGCCAGCAGCCATCAGGGATGGGTTGGAGAAAAACTGTTTTTT. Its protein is CASSHQGWVGEKLFF.

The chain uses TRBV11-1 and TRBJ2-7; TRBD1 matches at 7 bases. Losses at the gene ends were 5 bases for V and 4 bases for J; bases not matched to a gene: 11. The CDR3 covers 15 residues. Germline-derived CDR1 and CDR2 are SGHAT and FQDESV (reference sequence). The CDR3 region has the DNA TGTGCCAGCAGCCGCCTCGGGACAGTAGAATACGAGCAGTACTTC. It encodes CASSRLGTVEYEQYF.

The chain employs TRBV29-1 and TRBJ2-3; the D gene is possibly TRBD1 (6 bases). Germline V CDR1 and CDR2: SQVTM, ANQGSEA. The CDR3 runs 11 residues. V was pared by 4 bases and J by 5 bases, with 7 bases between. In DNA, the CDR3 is TGCAGCGTTGCGGACAGAGATACGCAGTATTTT. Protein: CSVADRDTQYF.

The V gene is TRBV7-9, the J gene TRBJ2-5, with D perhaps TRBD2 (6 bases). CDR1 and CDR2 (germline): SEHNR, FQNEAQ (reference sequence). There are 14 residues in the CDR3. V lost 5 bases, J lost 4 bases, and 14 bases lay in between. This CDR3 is CASSASGRGETQYF. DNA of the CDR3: TGTGCCAGCAGCGCCAGCGGGCGGGGAGAGACCCAGTACTTC.

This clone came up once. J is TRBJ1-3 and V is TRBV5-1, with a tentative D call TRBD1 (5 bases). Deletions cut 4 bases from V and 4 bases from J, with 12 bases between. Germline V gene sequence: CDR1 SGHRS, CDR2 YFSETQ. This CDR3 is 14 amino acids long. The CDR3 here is CASSHDSWGNTIYF. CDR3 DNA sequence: TGCGCCAGCAGCCATGACAGCTGGGGAAACACCATATATTTT.